The clone carrying this T cell receptor beta chain was observed a handful of times. The antigen remains undetermined. These data are taken from a study of T cell repertoires in cytomegalovirus infection. The wider study: Selection of CMV epitopes for the study included recently identified HLA-C-restricted and well-studied HLA-B-restricted ones. It can be stated that public TCR beta signatures indicated CMV infection as well as a matching HLA type.

Trimming shortened V by 0 bases and J by 7 bases, and 14 bases separated the two germline ends. CDR1 and CDR2 from the germline V gene are SGDLS and YYNGEE. This CDR3 spans 14 amino acids. TCRdb passed the reads through MiXCR, listing each CDR3 protein once. There are around 900,000 distinct CDR3 sequences in the sample; around 32% occur only once, and over 12% lies in the top ten. Study-wide results and caveats: Carriers of CMV plus the relevant HLA were identified by cumulative public TCR beta family frequency. The ex vivo response showed dominance by HLA-C-restricted CMV-specific TCR beta clonotypes.

This sequence was found in a human donor in good health (CMV status not recorded). Some clones in this sample may be carry-over from other donors' samples. V usage is TRBV9 and J usage is TRBJ2-7, with a tentative D call TRBD2 (6 bases). The sequencing used cultured CD8+ T cells from PBMCs, collected from culture after CMV antigen stimulation. The chain's CDR3 is CASSVDGEAGEQYV. For the CDR3, the DNA is TGTGCCAGCAGCGTAGATGGGGAGGCCGGAGAGCAGTACGTC.